The entry below describes one TCR beta chain. TCRdb's table, derived via immunoSEQ multiplex PCR, lists solely in-frame clones and lacks some. This table holds some 200,000 clones, around four fifths found once. This sample is drawn from a study of blood T cell repertoires in COVID-19. This CDR3 is built from 13 residues. The germline V gene has CDR1 KGHDR and CDR2 SFDVKD. V was clipped by 9 bases and J by 1 base; unmatched bases: 4. The TCR sequence derives from a young man with active or convalescent COVID-19. Source material: peripheral blood. The chain has TRBV24-1 and TRBJ2-7; 8 nucleotides match TRBD1. CDR3 coding DNA: TGTGCCACCGGACAGGGCACGTCCTACGAGCAGTACTTC. It encodes CATGQGTSYEQYF.